The 18 T cell receptor beta chains listed next were all sequenced from one sample in a study of blood T cell repertoires in COVID-19. Assay used: immunoSEQ multiplex PCR; TCRdb lists only in-frame clones, some missing. Here the sample spans about 59,000 clones, around 80% being singletons. The sequenced sample was peripheral blood. Receptors originate from an older woman with acute or convalescent COVID-19.

The genes are TRBV19 and TRBJ1-6; 9 positions match TRBD1. This CDR3 contains 15 residues. From germline, CDR1 is LNHDA and CDR2 SQIVND (reference sequence). V lost 9 bases to trimming and J lost 8 bases; unmatched junction nucleotides: 11. The DNA of the CDR3 is TGTGCCAGCTTCAGGGGAGGGACAGGGCATTCACCCCTCCACTTT. It translates to CASFRGGTGHSPLHF.

This clone was seen more than once but under ten times. J is TRBJ2-3 and V is TRBV19, with 7 bases that match TRBD2. The germline V gene encodes CDR1 LNHDA and CDR2 SQIVND (reference sequence). Unmatched junction bases numbered 8, after V lost 7 bases and J lost 1 base. CDR3 length: 15 residues. The CDR3 DNA follows: TGTGCCAGTAAGGATGGGGGGGTCGGCACAGATACGCAGTATTTT. It yields the protein CASKDGGVGTDTQYF.

V usage is TRBV12-5 and J usage is TRBJ2-4, with D possibly TRBD1 on 6 matching bases. Germline values: CDR1 LGHNT, CDR2 FRNRAP. This CDR3 comprises 13 residues. The ends were cut back, 4 bases at V and 7 bases at J, with 11 bases in the middle. Here the CDR3 reads CASGSTQGNIQYF. The CDR3 region has the DNA TGTGCTAGTGGTTCAACACAGGGCAACATTCAGTACTTC.

V usage is TRBV5-1 and J usage is TRBJ1-1; D is undetermined. Germline lookup yields CDR1 SGHRS and CDR2 YFSETQ. The CDR3 extends over 13 amino acids. V was clipped by 3 bases and J by 1 base, with 7 bases between them. Here the CDR3 reads CASSWQPNTEAFF. In DNA form, the CDR3 reads TGCGCCAGCAGCTGGCAACCGAACACTGAAGCTTTCTTT.

The gene calls are TRBV6-5 and TRBJ1-6; D is unresolved. Germline CDR1 and CDR2: MNHEY and SVGAGI. CDR3 size: 12 residues. Trimming left V 5 bases short and J 7 bases short, with 6 bases between. CDR3: CASSRVNSPLHF. CDR3 DNA sequence: TGTGCCAGCAGTCGGGTCAATTCACCCCTCCACTTT.

The V gene is TRBV5-8, the J gene TRBJ2-5; the D gene is possibly TRBD1 (5 bases). Looked up from germline, CDR1 is SGHTS and CDR2 is YDEGEE. V dropped 4 bases and J dropped 2 bases, with 12 bases sitting between them. The CDR3 spans 14 residues. The CDR3 bases are TGTGCCAGCAGCCCATACACAGGTCAAGAGACCCAGTACTTC. This encodes CASSPYTGQETQYF.

The V gene is TRBV11-2, the J gene TRBJ2-7; 13 bases are a match to TRBD2. This CDR3 comprises 15 residues. V gave up 5 bases and J gave up 2 bases; unmatched junction bases: 3. Per germline, CDR1 SGHAT and CDR2 FQNNGV. The CDR3 reads CASSRGLAGTYEQYF. CDR3 sequence (DNA): TGTGCCAGCAGCCGGGGACTAGCGGGAACCTACGAGCAGTACTTC.

The rearrangement links TRBV10-1 to TRBJ2-5, with D possibly matching TRBD1 (6 bases). Trimming took 6 bases from V and 5 from J, leaving 13 bases between them. Germline V gene data show CDR1 as WNHNN and CDR2 as SYGVQD (reference sequence). The CDR3 covers 13 residues. CDR3 coding DNA: TGCGCCAGCAGCGGAGACCAGGGGGAGACCCAGTACTTC. Its translation is CASSGDQGETQYF.

This clone has just a few counts. The genes are TRBV10-3 and TRBJ1-4; the match to TRBD1 covers 9 bases. Germline assignment: CDR1 ENHRY and CDR2 SYGVKD. The V gene end was trimmed by 10 bases and the J gene end by 1 base; junction bases not matched to a gene: 10. The CDR3 is 16 amino acids. The CDR3, as DNA: TGTGCCACCGTCCCGGGACAGGGTGGAACTAATGAAAAACTGTTTTTT. Amino acid sequence: CATVPGQGGTNEKLFF.

The chain combines TRBV3-1 (or the pseudogene TRBV3-2) with TRBJ2-7; the D gene is possibly TRBD1 (5 bases). CDR1 is LGHDT and CDR2 is YNNKEL in the germline V gene (reference sequence). The CDR3 contains 13 residues. V shed 1 base and J shed 4 bases, with 8 bases lying between them. The CDR3 DNA follows: TGTGCCAGCAGCCAAGGACAGAAATACGAGCAGTACTTC. It codes for CASSQGQKYEQYF.

The chain couples TRBV7-2 to TRBJ1-2; 7 bases line up with TRBD1. Per germline, CDR1 SGHTA and CDR2 FQGNSA. CDR3 size: 14 residues. Trimming cost V 4 bases and J 8 bases; bases outside gene matches: 10. The CDR3 reads CASSSTQGVGGYTF. The CDR3 coding sequence is TGTGCCAGCAGCTCAACCCAGGGGGTAGGGGGCTACACCTTC.

The chain has TRBV18 and TRBJ2-1; 8 bases fit TRBD2. The germline CDR1 and CDR2 sequences are KGHSH and LQKENI. This CDR3 region has 15 residues. Losses at the gene ends were 4 bases for V and 6 bases for J; bases not matched to a gene: 8. This CDR3 is CASSLAGLDSNEQFF. Written as DNA, the CDR3 is TGTGCCAGCTCACTCGCGGGACTAGATTCCAATGAGCAGTTCTTC. Full variable domain (remainder filled in from reference TRBV18 and TRBJ2-1): NAGVMQNPRHLVRRRGQEARLRCSPMKGHSHVYWYRQLPEEGLKFMVYLQKENIIDESGMPKERFSAEFPKEGPSILRIQQVVRGDSAAYFCASSLAGLDSNEQFFGPGTRLTVL.

The rearrangement uses TRBV4-1 and TRBJ1-6; TRBD1 might be the D (5 bases). V lost 0 bases to trimming and J lost 10 bases, with 7 bases between them. The CDR3 sequence is 13 residues long. The germline V gene has CDR1 MGHRA and CDR2 YSYEKL. The CDR3 loop is CASSQDQGSPLHF. Here the CDR3 DNA reads TGCGCCAGCAGCCAAGATCAGGGCTCACCCCTCCACTTT.

The CDR3 is CASSLRRGGTYEQYF. The CDR3 DNA follows: TGTGCCAGCAGCTTGCGGCGGGGGGGAACCTACGAGCAGTACTTC. The chain employs TRBV13 and TRBJ2-7; TRBD2 matches 9 bases. After removal of 3 bases from V and 2 bases from J, the junction contained 5 bases not matched to a gene. Germline CDR1 PRHDT, CDR2 FYEKMQ (reference sequence). This CDR3 spans 15 amino acids. Full variable domain (remainder filled in from reference TRBV13 and TRBJ2-7): AAGVIQSPRHLIKEKRETATLKCYPIPRHDTVYWYQQGPGQDPQFLISFYEKMQSDKGSIPDRFSAQQFSDYHSELNMSSLELGDSALYFCASSLRRGGTYEQYFGPGTRLTVT.

The chain combines TRBV7-8 with TRBJ2-5; no clear D. This CDR3 is 15 amino acids long. The germline gives CDR1 SGHVS, CDR2 FQNEAQ. V dropped 0 bases and J dropped 5 bases, with 13 bases sitting between them. Written as DNA, the CDR3 is TGTGCCAGCAGCTTAGCAGGCGGTGGTGTCGAGACCCAGTACTTC. Translation gives CASSLAGGGVETQYF.

The CDR3 DNA reads as TGTGCCAGCAGATACGGAGGCGGGGGGAATGAAAAACTGTTTTTT. Its translation is CASRYGGGGNEKLFF. This chain links TRBV5-6 with TRBJ1-4, with a weak D call TRBD1 (5 bases). The germline CDR1 and CDR2 sequences are SGHDT and YYEEEE. This CDR3 is 15 amino acids long. Between the trimmed V and J ends, which lost 5 bases and 5 bases, there was a span of 16 bases.

Details on this clone: This likely came from a read error, as a far larger clone is one base away. The chain is built from TRBV24-1 and TRBJ2-7; the match to TRBD1 covers 7 bases. Germline V gene lookup returns CDR1 KGHDR and CDR2 SFDVKD. The CDR3 sequence is 14 residues long. With V trimmed by 9 bases and J by 4 bases, 11 bases remained unmatched. CDR3 sequence reads: CATCYRGEKYEQYF. CDR3 sequence (DNA): TGTGCCACCTGTTACAGGGGCGAAAAGTACGAGCAGTACTTC.

This rearrangement joins TRBV30 to TRBJ1-2; TRBD1 agrees at 10 bases. This CDR3 contains 16 residues. Looked up from germline, CDR1 is GTSNPN and CDR2 is SVGIG (reference sequence). With V trimmed by 2 bases and J by 8 bases, 14 bases remained unmatched. The CDR3 region is CAWSPLYPGQGSGYTF. The CDR3 DNA reads TGTGCCTGGAGTCCGCTCTATCCGGGACAGGGGTCCGGCTACACCTTC.